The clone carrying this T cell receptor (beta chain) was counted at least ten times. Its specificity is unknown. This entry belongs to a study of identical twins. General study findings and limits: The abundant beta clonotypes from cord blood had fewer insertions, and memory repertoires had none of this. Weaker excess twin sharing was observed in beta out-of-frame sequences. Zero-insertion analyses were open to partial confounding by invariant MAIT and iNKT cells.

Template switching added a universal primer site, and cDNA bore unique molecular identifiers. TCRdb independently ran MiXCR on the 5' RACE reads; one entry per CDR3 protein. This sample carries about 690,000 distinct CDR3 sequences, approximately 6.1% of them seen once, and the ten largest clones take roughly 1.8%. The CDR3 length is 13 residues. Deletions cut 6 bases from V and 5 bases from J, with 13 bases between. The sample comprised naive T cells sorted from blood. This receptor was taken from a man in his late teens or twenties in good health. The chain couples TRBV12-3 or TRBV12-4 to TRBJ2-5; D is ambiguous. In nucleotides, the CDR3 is TGTGCCAGCAGAGGAGCGATGCGGGAGACCCAGTACTTC. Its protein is CASRGAMRETQYF.